The source of this T cell receptor (beta chain) is a study of T cells in localized non-small cell lung cancer. CDR1 is LNHDA, CDR2 SQIVND, per germline (reference sequence). The CDR3 has 16 residues. V gave up 3 bases and J gave up 1 base; unmatched junction bases: 6. TCRdb's copy holds only in-frame clones and misses some; the assay was immunoSEQ multiplex PCR. The sample shows 11,000 or so clones, around 85% of them seen only once. The sample here was peripheral blood, taken before any cancer treatment. The chain joins TRBV19 to TRBJ1-5; 7 positions match TRBD1. The TCR comes from a male donor aged 60 or over with stage I lung adenocarcinoma. CDR3 in DNA: TGTGCCAGTAGTATCGGAGGGGGCCGGAGCAATCAGCCCCAGCATTTT. Residues: CASSIGGGRSNQPQHF.